Below, 17 T cell receptor beta chains from the same sample are listed, as sequenced in a study of blood T cells in healthy people across ages. The use of a sample-barcoded 5' primer and a J-beta primer mix characterized a second PCR of roughly 6 to 11 cycles. One entry per CDR3 protein, called by TCRdb with MiXCR from the 5' RACE reads. This sample has roughly 500,000 distinct CDR3 sequences, with approximately 27% found just once. The sequenced sample was blood. All receptors derive from a woman in her 70s in good health.

The V and J genes are TRBV19 and TRBJ1-1, with unresolved D. V was clipped by 3 bases and J by 0 bases, with 14 bases between them. CDR1 and CDR2 from the germline V gene are LNHDA and SQIVND (reference sequence). This CDR3 is 16 amino acids long. The CDR3 DNA reads TGTGCCAGTAGTATCATGGAGGCCCGTATGAACACTGAAGCTTTCTTT. It encodes CASSIMEARMNTEAFF.

The chain employs TRBV6-2 or TRBV6-3 and TRBJ1-4; 7 bases align to TRBD1. J was trimmed by 1 base and V by 2 bases; bases with no gene match: 4. The germline gives CDR1 MNHEY, CDR2 SVGEGT. The CDR3 has 16 amino acids. CDR3 bases: TGTGCCAGCAGTTACCGGCCAGGGGGAACTAATGAAAAACTGTTTTTT. This translates into CASSYRPGGTNEKLFF.

The table lists this clonotype with a few counts. CDR3 DNA sequence: TGTGCCAGCAGTTTAGGGATACTAGGGGGGCCCAATGAGCAGTTCTTC. It translates to CASSLGILGGPNEQFF. The chain recombines TRBV27 with TRBJ2-1; D may correspond to TRBD1 or TRBD2 (6 bases each). Germline V gene sequence: CDR1 MNHEY, CDR2 SMNVEV (reference sequence). The V end was cut by 2 bases, the J end by 6 bases, with 17 bases between. This CDR3 is 16 amino acids long.

The chain uses TRBV29-1 and TRBJ2-5; the D gene is possibly TRBD2 (6 bases). The J call may not be correct, given that the DNA end is closer to TRBJ2-7. This CDR3 has 14 residues. Germline CDR1 and CDR2: SQVTM and ANQGSEA. CDR3 nucleotide sequence: TGCAGCGTTCACGGGGGACTCCCCAAGGACGAGCAGTACTTC. As protein: CSVHGGLPKDEQYF.

This chain uses TRBV2 with TRBJ2-3; D ambiguous. Germline lookup yields CDR1 SNHLY and CDR2 FYNNEI. CDR3 size: 13 residues. V was pared by 5 bases and J by 2 bases, with 8 bases between. The CDR3: CASSPTVTDTQYF. For the CDR3, the DNA is TGTGCCAGCAGTCCGACTGTCACAGATACGCAGTATTTT.

On this clonotype: The junction differs from germline at one of its ends, possibly a read error. The chain couples TRBV4-2 to TRBJ2-1, with TRBD1 matching 9 bases. Looked up from germline, CDR1 is LGHNA and CDR2 is YNFKEQ. This CDR3 has 15 residues. CDR3 sequence reads: CASSPGQGSPPMAYF. CDR3 nucleotide sequence: TGTGCCAGCAGCCCGGGACAGGGAAGTCCCCCCATGGCGTACTTC.

The rearrangement joins TRBV6-5 to TRBJ1-4; D is possibly TRBD1 (5 bases). The V gene lost 4 bases and the J gene lost 8 bases, with 14 bases spanning the gap. Germline CDR1 and CDR2: MNHEY and SVGAGI. This CDR3 comprises 14 residues. The CDR3 sequence: CASSSGATHEKLFF. Written as DNA, the CDR3 is TGTGCCAGCAGTTCCGGGGCCACACACGAAAAACTGTTTTTT.

Remarks on this clonotype: Relative to the germline gene, one junction end is altered; a read error may explain this. The chain combines TRBV5-1 with TRBJ2-5, with D perhaps matching TRBD2 (5 bases). The CDR3 totals 13 residues. Germline CDR1 SGHRS, CDR2 YFSETQ. The CDR3 loop reads CASSLGQRDEQSF. CDR3 in DNA: TGCGCCAGCAGCTTGGGGCAGAGGGATGAGCAGTCCTTC.

This clonotype appeared a few times. This chain uses TRBV15 with TRBJ2-7, with a weak D call TRBD2 (6 bases). V lost 0 bases, J lost 0 bases, and 9 bases lay in between. CDR3 length: 15 amino acids. The germline V gene encodes CDR1 LNHNV and CDR2 YYDKDF (reference sequence). CDR3 DNA: TGTGCCACCAGCAGAGAATTCGGGAGCTCCTACGAGCAGTACTTC. Translated: CATSREFGSSYEQYF. Drawing the rest from reference TRBV15 and TRBJ2-7, the complete variable domain is DAMVIQNPRYQVTQFGKPVTLSCSQTLNHNVMYWYQQKSSQAPKLLFHYYDKDFNNEADTPDNFQSRRPNTSFCFLDIRSPGLGDTAMYLCATSREFGSSYEQYFGPGTRLTVT.

The chain combines TRBV4-1 with TRBJ2-2; 10 bases match TRBD2. CDR3 length equals 16 residues. The V gene's germline CDR1 is MGHRA and CDR2 YSYEKL. V shed 2 bases and J 2 bases; nucleotides not matched to a gene: 2. CDR3 DNA: TGCGCCAGCAGCCAAAGCGGGGGGGCCAACACCGGGGAGCTGTTTTTT. It codes for CASSQSGGANTGELFF.

This clonotype was seen ten or more times. The chain links TRBV20-1 to TRBJ1-4; D perhaps matches TRBD1 (5 bases). CDR3 length equals 15 residues. Trimming pared 0 bases from V and 4 bases from J, leaving 12 bases between. The germline CDR1 and CDR2 sequences are DFQATT and SNEGSKA (reference sequence). This CDR3 is CSARDVRGGNEKLFF. In DNA form, the CDR3 reads TGCAGTGCTAGAGATGTAAGGGGAGGTAATGAAAAACTGTTTTTT.

The chain carries TRBV20-1 and TRBJ2-5; 7 nucleotides align to TRBD2. The CDR3 spans 15 residues. With V trimmed by 3 bases and J by 5 bases, 12 bases remained unmatched. Germline V lookup: CDR1 DFQATT, CDR2 SNEGSKA (reference sequence). The CDR3 here is CSASSLLARLETQYF. CDR3 DNA: TGCAGTGCTAGCAGTCTACTAGCGAGGTTGGAGACCCAGTACTTC.

The genes are TRBV6-2 or TRBV6-3 and TRBJ2-4, with a tentative D call TRBD2 (7 bases). Per the germline V gene, CDR1 is MNHEY and CDR2 is SVGEGT. V shed 4 bases and J shed 0 bases, with 22 bases lying between them. The CDR3 totals 19 residues. The CDR3 sequence: CASSSSRGGNHLAKNIQYF. The CDR3 DNA reads as TGTGCCAGCAGTTCATCCCGCGGGGGCAATCATCTAGCCAAAAACATTCAGTACTTC.

This clonotype was detected a few times. The chain recombines TRBV25-1 with TRBJ1-1; D not certain. Trimming cost V 2 bases and J 5 bases, with 12 bases left between them. The CDR3 extends over 14 amino acids. Per the germline V gene, CDR1 is MGHDK and CDR2 is SYGVNS. The DNA of the CDR3 is TGTGCCAGCAGTGAAGTGGTCGGTGGGACTGAAGCTTTCTTT. Translation: CASSEVVGGTEAFF. Based on the CDR3 plus reference TRBV25-1 and TRBJ1-1, the full variable domain is EADIYQTPRYLVIGTGKKITLECSQTMGHDKMYWYQQDPGMELHLIHYSYGVNSTEKGDLSSESTVSRIRTEHFPLTLESARPSHTSQYLCASSEVVGGTEAFFGQGTRLTVV.

This clonotype was observed a few times. This chain links TRBV10-3 with TRBJ1-6; 7 positions agree with TRBD1. CDR3 length: 14 amino acids. Germline loops: CDR1 ENHRY, CDR2 SYGVKD. V dropped 4 bases and J dropped 9; count of bases not matched to a gene: 6. In DNA, the CDR3 is TGTGCCATCAGTGCCAATCGACAGGGTTCACCCCTCCACTTT. As protein: CAISANRQGSPLHF.

This clonotype came up a few times. The chain joins TRBV20-1 to TRBJ2-1; D possibly corresponds to TRBD1 (6 bases). V dropped 5 bases and J dropped 7 bases, with 18 bases sitting between them. This CDR3 has 14 amino acids. Germline CDR1 is DFQATT and CDR2 is SNEGSKA (reference sequence). CDR3 sequence (DNA): TGCAGTGCTCCATTCACCGGGACATATAATGAGCAGTTCTTC. The encoded protein is CSAPFTGTYNEQFF.

The chain combines TRBV27 with TRBJ2-7; 8 positions match TRBD1. Germline CDR1 and CDR2: MNHEY and SMNVEV (reference sequence). The CDR3 length is 17 residues. The J segment lost 0 bases and the V segment lost 6 bases, leaving 13 bases of the junction unmatched. CDR3: CASRRSGTGDSSYEQYF. The CDR3 DNA reads TGTGCCAGCAGGAGGTCCGGGACAGGAGATAGCTCCTACGAGCAGTACTTC.